The rows below give T cell receptor beta chains drawn from one sample of a study of blood T cell repertoires in COVID-19. Using immunoSEQ multiplex PCR, the repertoire was profiled, and TCRdb retains in-frame clones only, with some absent. The sample consists of some 66,000 clones, about nine tenths of them appearing once. Sequencing was performed on peripheral blood. The source is a human donor in a cohort sampled during active COVID-19. Each CDR3 is given with its conserved first and last residue. The D gene is left open where the match is weak. Not every row has a clone size; where given, it reads once, few, many or a size class.

J gene,D gene,V gene,clone size,CDR3 protein,CDR3 DNA
TRBJ1-1,NA,TRBV27,NA,CASKQNTEAFF,TGTGCCAGCAAACAGAACACTGAAGCTTTCTTT
TRBJ2-7,TRBD2,TRBV7-2,NA,CASSLSSGGGANEQYF,TGTGCCAGCAGCTTAAGTTCTGGCGGGGGGGCCAACGAGCAGTACTTC
TRBJ1-1,NA,TRBV28,NA,CASSKGGNTEAFF,TGTGCCAGCTCCAAAGGGGGGAACACTGAAGCTTTCTTT
TRBJ1-4,TRBD1,TRBV28,NA,CASSVGQGTNEKLFF,TGTGCCAGCAGTGTCGGACAGGGCACTAATGAAAAACTGTTTTTT
TRBJ2-1,TRBD2,TRBV5-4,NA,CASSSGLAGGTSSSYNEQFF,TGTGCCAGCAGCTCGGGACTAGCGGGAGGGACCTCAAGCTCCTACAATGAGCAGTTCTTC
TRBJ2-2,NA,TRBV27,once,CASSFTTGELFF,TGTGCCAGCAGTTTTACAACCGGGGAGCTGTTTTTT
TRBJ2-3,NA,TRBV3-1/TRBV3-2,NA,CASSQDRRALDTQYF,TGTGCCAGCAGCCAAGATCGGAGGGCGCTGGATACGCAGTATTTT
TRBJ2-2,TRBD1,TRBV7-9,NA,CASSLAGGGSTGELFF,TGTGCCAGCAGCTTGGCAGGGGGCGGCAGCACCGGGGAGCTGTTTTTT
TRBJ2-1,NA,TRBV3-1/TRBV3-2,NA,CASSQSRRQSSYNEQFF,TGTGCCAGCAGCCAATCCAGAAGACAGAGCTCCTACAATGAGCAGTTCTTC
TRBJ1-5,NA,TRBV19,NA,CASRSGNQPQHF,TGTGCCAGTAGGTCCGGCAATCAGCCCCAGCATTTT
TRBJ2-1,NA,TRBV7-2,NA,CASSLARALGNEQFF,TGTGCCAGCAGCTTAGCGAGGGCCCTGGGCAATGAGCAGTTCTTC
TRBJ2-3,TRBD2,TRBV30,NA,CAWSVAASGPTHTQYF,TGTGCCTGGAGTGTAGCCGCTAGCGGGCCCACTCATACGCAGTATTTT
TRBJ2-3,NA,TRBV6-2/TRBV6-3,NA,CASSRPSEFDTQYF,TGTGCCAGCAGTAGGCCTTCGGAGTTTGATACGCAGTATTTT
TRBJ2-2,TRBD1,TRBV12-3/TRBV12-4,NA,CASNRGVAGELFF,TGTGCCAGCAACAGGGGGGTGGCCGGGGAGCTGTTTTTT
TRBJ2-2,TRBD2,TRBV19,NA,CASSIKAPGLAGPRGTGELFF,TGTGCCAGTAGTATTAAGGCGCCGGGACTAGCGGGCCCACGGGGCACCGGGGAGCTGTTTTTT
TRBJ1-2,NA,TRBV28,NA,CASSRDRNYGYTF,TGTGCCAGCAGCAGAGACAGGAACTATGGCTACACCTTC
TRBJ1-6,NA,TRBV2,NA,CASHRAYNSPLHF,TGTGCCAGCCACAGGGCCTATAATTCACCCCTCCACTTT
TRBJ2-1,TRBD2,TRBV6-1,NA,CASSEDSWRGGRNEQFF,TGTGCCAGCAGTGAAGATTCCTGGAGGGGCGGGAGGAATGAGCAGTTCTTC
TRBJ2-1,TRBD2,TRBV11-2,NA,CASIGTSGRASYNEQFF,TGTGCCAGCATCGGGACTAGCGGGAGGGCCTCCTACAATGAGCAGTTCTTC